This TCR beta chain was captured by sequencing in a study of shared clonotypes between healthy human individuals. Study information: Three plates were used per donor for CD4 naive, three for CD4 memory, two for CD8 naive and one for CD8 memory. General study findings and limits: Generation probabilities were higher for clonotypes shared across all four sorted-subset donors than for unshared ones.

Here immunoSEQ multiplex PCR was the method, and the copy in TCRdb shows in-frame clones only, minus some. The sample gives over a million clones, about 75% of which show up once; over 1.3% is in the top ten. With V trimmed by 10 bases and J by 8 bases, 11 bases remained unmatched. The CDR3 sequence is 14 residues long. Per the germline V gene, CDR1 is SNHLY and CDR2 is FYNNEI. Concerning this clone itself: The antigen is unknown.

The V gene is TRBV2, the J gene TRBJ1-4, with TRBD1 matching over 9 bases. Sequenced input: memory CD4+ T cells sorted from blood. As to subset: CD45RA-negative fraction. This clonotype was sampled from a young man in good health. The CDR3 region has the DNA TGTGCCACCTCGGACAGGGGTATTGGCGAAAAACTGTTTTTT. The encoded protein is CATSDRGIGEKLFF.